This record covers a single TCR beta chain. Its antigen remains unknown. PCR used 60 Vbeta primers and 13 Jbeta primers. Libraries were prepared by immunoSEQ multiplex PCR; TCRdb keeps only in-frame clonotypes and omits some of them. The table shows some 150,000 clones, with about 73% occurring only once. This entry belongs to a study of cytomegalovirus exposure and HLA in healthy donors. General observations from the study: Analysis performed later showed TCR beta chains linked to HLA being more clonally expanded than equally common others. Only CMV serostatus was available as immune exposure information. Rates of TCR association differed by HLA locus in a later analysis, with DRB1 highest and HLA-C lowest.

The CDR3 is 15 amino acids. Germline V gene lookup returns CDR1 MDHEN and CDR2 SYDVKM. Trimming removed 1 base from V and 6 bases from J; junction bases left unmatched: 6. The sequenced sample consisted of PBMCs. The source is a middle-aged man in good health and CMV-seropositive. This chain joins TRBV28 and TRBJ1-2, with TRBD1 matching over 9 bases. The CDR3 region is CASSLLIRTGDGYTF. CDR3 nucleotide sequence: TGTGCCAGCAGTTTATTAATCCGGACAGGGGATGGCTACACCTTC.